These 8 T cell receptor beta chains share one sample of origin, sequenced in a study of blood T cell repertoires in COVID-19. The data were produced by immunoSEQ multiplex PCR, yet TCRdb's version contains in-frame clones alone and is incomplete. The top ten clones hold more than 5% of a sample with roughly 150,000 clones, around 73% of them seen once. Sequencing was done on a sample of PBMCs or T cells enriched from blood (not recorded which). These receptors came from a woman aged 50 to 60 who had recovered from COVID-19.

This clone was counted a single time. J is TRBJ1-1 and V is TRBV21-1. TRBV21-1 is a listed pseudogene. The CDR3 extends over 14 amino acids. CDR3 sequence: CASSKSPRGTEAFF. The CDR3 DNA reads TGTGCCAGCAGCAAATCCCCGCGGGGCACTGAAGCTTTCTTT.

The chain employs TRBV24-1 and TRBJ2-3; possible D gene TRBD1, 7 bases. Trimming shortened V by 9 bases and J by 5 bases, and 17 bases separated the two germline ends. Germline CDR1 and CDR2: KGHDR and SFDVKD. This CDR3 comprises 14 residues. The CDR3 nucleotides read TGTGCCACCCAGGGGGACTTCCCGTTAGATACGCAGTATTTT. As protein: CATQGDFPLDTQYF.

V and J are TRBV7-2 and TRBJ2-2; a weak D match, TRBD1 (5 bases). CDR3 length equals 13 residues. Trimming shortened V by 5 bases and J by 7 bases, and 11 bases separated the two germline ends. The V gene's germline CDR1 is SGHTA and CDR2 FQGNSA. This chain's CDR3 is CASSPRRGGELFF. CDR3 sequence (DNA): TGTGCCAGCAGCCCCCGAAGGGGCGGGGAGCTGTTTTTT.

This chain joins TRBV5-1 and TRBJ2-3, with 12 bases matching TRBD2. The J segment lost 3 bases and the V segment lost 1 base, leaving 3 bases of the junction unmatched. CDR3 size: 16 residues. Per the germline V gene, CDR1 is SGHRS and CDR2 is YFSETQ. The chain's CDR3 is CASSLFTSGGTDTQYF. In DNA form, the CDR3 reads TGCGCCAGCAGCTTGTTTACTAGCGGGGGGACAGATACGCAGTATTTT.

This clone was seen only a few times. V gene TRBV18 combines with J gene TRBJ1-1; 8 bases fit TRBD1. This CDR3 spans 16 amino acids. With V trimmed by 3 bases and J by 4 bases, 10 bases remained unmatched. Germline CDR1 KGHSH, CDR2 LQKENI. This CDR3 reads CASSPTNRQGSTEAFF. The DNA of the CDR3 is TGTGCCAGCTCACCCACCAACCGACAGGGGAGCACTGAAGCTTTCTTT. Together with reference TRBV18 and TRBJ1-1, the CDR3 gives the full variable domain: NAGVMQNPRHLVRRRGQEARLRCSPMKGHSHVYWYRQLPEEGLKFMVYLQKENIIDESGMPKERFSAEFPKEGPSILRIQQVVRGDSAAYFCASSPTNRQGSTEAFFGQGTRLTVV.

Note on this clone: Its ends do not fully match the called genes, so a read error is possible. This chain connects TRBV14 to TRBJ2-5, with 8 bases identical to TRBD2. The CDR3 is 13 residues long. Germline loops: CDR1 SGHDN, CDR2 FVKESK. Here the CDR3 reads CASTSGSQGTQYF. The CDR3 DNA reads TGTGCCAGCACCAGCGGGAGCCAAGGGACCCAGTACTTC.

The chain combines TRBV9 with TRBJ2-5; 9 positions match TRBD1. Trimming took 3 bases from V and 4 from J; bases not matched to a gene: 10. CDR3 length: 16 amino acids. Germline lookup yields CDR1 SGDLS and CDR2 YYNGEE. CDR3 region: CASSGWTGVSGETQYF. The CDR3 bases are TGTGCCAGCAGCGGATGGACAGGGGTATCCGGAGAGACCCAGTACTTC. Filled out from reference TRBV9 and TRBJ2-5, the complete variable domain reads DSGVTQTPKHLITATGQRVTLRCSPRSGDLSVYWYQQSLDQGLQFLIQYYNGEERAKGNILERFSAQQFPDLHSELNLSSLELGDSALYFCASSGWTGVSGETQYFGPGTRLLVL.

The chain combines TRBV11-2 with TRBJ2-3; 8 positions match TRBD2. The V gene's germline CDR1 is SGHAT and CDR2 FQNNGV. The CDR3 totals 18 residues. The V and J ends lost 5 bases and 2 bases, in that order; junction bases with no gene match: 15. CDR3 loop: CASSIGPNRGGFTDTQYF. CDR3 nucleotides: TGTGCCAGCAGCATAGGACCTAACCGGGGGGGTTTCACAGATACGCAGTATTTT.